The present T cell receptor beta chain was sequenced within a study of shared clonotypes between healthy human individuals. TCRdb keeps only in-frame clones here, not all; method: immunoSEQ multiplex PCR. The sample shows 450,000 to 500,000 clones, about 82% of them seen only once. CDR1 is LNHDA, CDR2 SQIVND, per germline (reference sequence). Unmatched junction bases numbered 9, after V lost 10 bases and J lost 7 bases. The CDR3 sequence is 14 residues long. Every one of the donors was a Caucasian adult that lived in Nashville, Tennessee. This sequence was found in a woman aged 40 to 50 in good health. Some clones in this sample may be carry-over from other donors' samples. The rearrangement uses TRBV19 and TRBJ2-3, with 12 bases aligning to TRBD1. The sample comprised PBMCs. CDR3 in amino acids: CATSPGQGANTQYF. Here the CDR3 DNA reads TGTGCCACCTCCCCGGGACAGGGGGCAAATACGCAGTATTTT. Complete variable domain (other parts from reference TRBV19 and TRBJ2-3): DGGITQSPKYLFRKEGQNVTLSCEQNLNHDAMYWYRQDPGQGLRLIYYSQIVNDFQKGDIAEGYSVSREKKESFPLTVTSAQKNPTAFYLCATSPGQGANTQYFGPGTRLTVL.